These 24 T cell receptor beta chains originate from one sample sequenced in a study of siplizumab effects on memory and regulatory T cells. Data came from immunoSEQ multiplex PCR; TCRdb stores just in-frame clones and leaves some out. The sample has around 100,000 clones; roughly 91% are singletons. Sample: non-Treg CD4+ T cells sorted from blood. Source of these receptors: a human donor in good health.

This chain links TRBV30 with TRBJ2-4; D may be TRBD2 (7 bases). Germline V gene sequence: CDR1 GTSNPN, CDR2 SVGIG (reference sequence). The ends were cut back, 5 bases at V and 1 base at J, with 9 bases in the middle. CDR3 length: 13 amino acids. This CDR3 reads CAWGGAAKNIQYF. CDR3 nucleotide sequence: TGTGCCTGGGGGGGGGCTGCCAAAAACATTCAGTACTTC.

The chain has TRBV30 and TRBJ2-1; 12 positions agree with TRBD2. This CDR3 is built from 14 residues. The J segment lost 9 bases and the V segment lost 0 bases, leaving 3 bases of the junction unmatched. From germline, CDR1 is GTSNPN and CDR2 SVGIG (reference sequence). The chain's CDR3 is CAWSVLAGGGEQFF. DNA for the CDR3: TGTGCCTGGAGTGTCCTAGCGGGAGGGGGTGAGCAGTTCTTC. The entire variable domain, with the rest obtained from reference TRBV30 and TRBJ2-1, is as follows: SQTIHQWPATLVQPVGSPLSLECTVEGTSNPNLYWYRQAAGRGLQLLFYSVGIGQISSEVPQNLSASRPQDRQFILSSKKLLLSDSGFYLCAWSVLAGGGEQFFGPGTRLTVL.

The gene calls are TRBV19 and TRBJ2-1; D possibly matches TRBD1 or TRBD2 (5 bases each). The CDR3 is 11 amino acids. Germline lookup yields CDR1 LNHDA and CDR2 SQIVND (reference sequence). Trimming cost V 5 bases and J 12 bases, with 11 bases left between them. CDR3 protein: CASSPGTGQFF. Here the CDR3 DNA reads TGTGCCAGTAGTCCGGGGACCGGGCAGTTCTTC.

The genes are TRBV19 and TRBJ2-7; D is unresolved. Trimming removed 2 bases from V and 3 bases from J, with 11 bases in between. CDR1 and CDR2 (germline): LNHDA, SQIVND (reference sequence). The CDR3 sequence is 14 residues long. CDR3 nucleotides: TGTGCCAGTAGTATAAGGGCCAGCCTCTACGAGCAGTACTTC. Translated: CASSIRASLYEQYF.

The chain links TRBV30 to TRBJ2-1; D unclear. The CDR3 length is 15 residues. Germline V gives CDR1 GTSNPN, CDR2 SVGIG (reference sequence). V was pared by 2 bases and J by 6 bases, with 17 bases between. CDR3 region: CAWSSGAYLSNEQFF. The CDR3 DNA reads as TGTGCCTGGAGTAGTGGTGCCTATCTTTCCAATGAGCAGTTCTTC. Full variable domain (missing parts from reference TRBV30 and TRBJ2-1): SQTIHQWPATLVQPVGSPLSLECTVEGTSNPNLYWYRQAAGRGLQLLFYSVGIGQISSEVPQNLSASRPQDRQFILSSKKLLLSDSGFYLCAWSSGAYLSNEQFFGPGTRLTVL.

The chain links TRBV28 to TRBJ1-2, with a possible D match to TRBD1 (6 bases). From germline, CDR1 is MDHEN and CDR2 SYDVKM. V was trimmed by 5 bases and J by 12 bases, leaving 19 bases between them. The CDR3 covers 13 residues. The CDR3 reads CASSRIGQTRNTF. CDR3 nucleotide sequence: TGTGCCAGCAGTCGAATCGGACAGACTAGAAACACCTTC.

The chain couples TRBV6-1 to TRBJ1-5; no reliable D call. In germline, CDR1 is MNHNS, CDR2 SASEGT. Trimming left V 2 bases short and J 1 base short, with 15 bases between. This CDR3 contains 17 residues. CDR3 coding DNA: TGTGCCAGCAGTGAAATCGGCTGGGGTACGAGCAATCAGCCCCAGCATTTT. Translated, it gives CASSEIGWGTSNQPQHF.

The rearrangement uses TRBV28 and TRBJ2-1; 10 positions match TRBD1. The germline V gene encodes CDR1 MDHEN and CDR2 SYDVKM. The CDR3 runs to 13 residues. V shed 6 bases, J shed 8 bases, and the junction held 4 bases outside the gene matches. CDR3 nucleotides: TGTGCCAGCAGCGGACAGGGGGGACATGAGCAGTTCTTC. Its protein is CASSGQGGHEQFF.

This clone was recorded only once. The V call is TRBV15, the J call TRBJ2-1, with TRBD2 identical over 12 bases. CDR1 LNHNV and CDR2 YYDKDF come from the germline V gene (reference sequence). The CDR3 runs 16 residues. V trimming: 6 bases; J trimming: 5 bases; junction bases outside the gene matches: 8. The CDR3 loop is CATSPTSGRTNNEQFF. The CDR3 DNA follows: TGTGCCACCAGTCCGACTAGCGGGAGAACTAACAATGAGCAGTTCTTC.

The V gene is TRBV5-6, the J gene TRBJ1-2; D remains ambiguous. V gave up 0 bases and J gave up 13 bases, with 13 bases separating them. The V gene's germline CDR1 is SGHDT and CDR2 YYEEEE. CDR3 length equals 12 residues. The DNA for the CDR3 is TGTGCCAGCAGCTTGGGGACGTATTCTTTCACCTTC. This encodes CASSLGTYSFTF.

The chain has TRBV14 and TRBJ1-5; D unresolved. V lost 4 bases and J lost 10, with 8 bases in between. There are 11 residues in the CDR3. Germline CDR1 is SGHDN and CDR2 is FVKESK. This chain's CDR3 is CASSPSPPQHF. CDR3 DNA: TGTGCCAGCAGCCCATCCCCCCCCCAGCATTTT. Full variable domain (remainder filled in from reference TRBV14 and TRBJ1-5): EAGVTQFPSHSVIEKGQTVTLRCDPISGHDNLYWYRRVMGKEIKFLLHFVKESKQDESGMPNNRFLAERTGGTYSTLKVQPAELEDSGVYFCASSPSPPQHFGDGTRLSIL.

On this clone: Other nucleotide sequences in the sample specify the same CDR3. V and J are TRBV19 and TRBJ2-7; 10 nucleotides align to TRBD2. From germline, CDR1 is LNHDA and CDR2 SQIVND (reference sequence). V shed 5 bases, J shed 0 bases, and the junction held 4 bases outside the gene matches. This CDR3 is built from 15 residues. This chain's CDR3 is CASSPRTSGSYEQYF. CDR3 nucleotides: TGTGCCAGTAGTCCTCGGACTAGCGGCTCCTACGAGCAGTACTTC.

Points on this clone: Other DNA sequences within the sample encode an identical CDR3. The chain employs TRBV18 and TRBJ2-5; D unclear. The ends were cut back, 6 bases at V and 1 base at J, with 3 bases in the middle. CDR1 is KGHSH and CDR2 is LQKENI in the germline V gene. The CDR3 loop spans 11 amino acids. In DNA form, the CDR3 reads TGTGCCAGCTCGCCCCAAGAGACCCAGTACTTC. Amino acids: CASSPQETQYF.

This chain links TRBV11-3 with TRBJ2-1; 13 bases line up with TRBD2. Trimming took 2 bases from V and 0 from J; bases not matched to a gene: 4. The CDR3 has 18 amino acids. The germline gives CDR1 SGHNT, CDR2 YENEEA. CDR3 amino acids: CASSLQRTSGSSYNEQFF. For the CDR3, the DNA is TGTGCCAGCAGCTTACAAAGGACTAGCGGGAGCTCCTACAATGAGCAGTTCTTC.

This chain uses TRBV19 with TRBJ1-2, with D unresolved. Trimming cost V 4 bases and J 1 base, with 10 bases left between them. Germline V gene sequence: CDR1 LNHDA, CDR2 SQIVND (reference sequence). This CDR3 has 14 residues. The CDR3 nucleotides read TGTGCCAGTAGTAGAACCAGCCTTAACTATGGCTACACCTTC. The encoded protein is CASSRTSLNYGYTF.

This chain joins TRBV5-4 and TRBJ2-1, with a tentative D call TRBD2 (7 bases). Trimming took 4 bases from V and 6 from J, leaving 11 bases between them. The CDR3 is 13 amino acids. Germline loops: CDR1 SGHNT, CDR2 YYREEE (reference sequence). The CDR3 coding sequence is TGTGCCAGCAGCCCCGGGGGGCTCAATGAGCAGTTCTTC. It specifies CASSPGGLNEQFF.

The chain carries TRBV7-9 and TRBJ2-7; 7 bases are a match to TRBD2. Looked up from germline, CDR1 is SEHNR and CDR2 is FQNEAQ (reference sequence). The CDR3 covers 13 residues. V lost 5 bases to trimming and J lost 6 bases; unmatched junction nucleotides: 7. The CDR3 sequence is CASSRGGPREQYF. In nucleotides, the CDR3 is TGTGCCAGCAGCCGGGGAGGGCCGCGCGAGCAGTACTTC.

The chain recombines TRBV6-1 with TRBJ2-2; tentative D call: TRBD1 (6 bases). The V and J ends lost 6 bases and 8 bases respectively, with 16 bases between them. CDR1 and CDR2 from the germline V gene are MNHNS and SASEGT. The CDR3 runs 14 residues. The CDR3 coding sequence is TGTGCCAGCAGGGTGACAGGTGGATTTGGGGAGCTGTTTTTT. This sequence encodes CASRVTGGFGELFF.

The chain carries TRBV5-4 and TRBJ2-7, with 7 positions matching TRBD1. The J segment lost 5 bases and the V segment lost 0 bases, leaving 8 bases of the junction unmatched. Germline V CDR1 and CDR2: SGHNT, YYREEE (reference sequence). This CDR3 is built from 15 residues. Written as DNA, the CDR3 is TGTGCCAGCAGCTTGGCCTCGTACAGGGGCCACGAGCAGTACTTC. Translating it yields CASSLASYRGHEQYF.

This clone was found a few times. The chain links TRBV19 to TRBJ1-1, with 9 bases aligning to TRBD1. From germline, CDR1 is LNHDA and CDR2 SQIVND (reference sequence). V trimming: 6 bases; J trimming: 3 bases; junction bases outside the gene matches: 5. CDR3 length: 14 residues. This CDR3 is CASRYRGQYTEAFF. The CDR3 region has the DNA TGTGCCAGTAGGTACAGGGGGCAGTACACTGAAGCTTTCTTT.

V gene TRBV6-6 combines with J gene TRBJ2-5; D is undetermined. Germline CDR1 is MNHNY and CDR2 is SVGAGI (reference sequence). Trimming removed 6 bases from V and 1 base from J, with 12 bases in between. The CDR3 loop spans 14 amino acids. The CDR3 protein is CASSPPGRQETQYF. CDR3 DNA sequence: TGTGCCAGCAGCCCACCCGGCCGCCAAGAGACCCAGTACTTC.

This clone came up once. The V and J genes are TRBV6-5 and TRBJ1-2, with 7 positions matching TRBD1. Germline assignment: CDR1 MNHEY and CDR2 SVGAGI. The CDR3 is 15 residues long. After removal of 6 bases from V and 2 bases from J, the junction contained 9 bases not matched to a gene. The CDR3 bases are TGTGCCAGCAGCTTACAAACGGGACAGAACTATGGCTACACCTTC. Residues: CASSLQTGQNYGYTF.

The gene calls are TRBV25-1 and TRBJ1-5; a weak D match, TRBD1 (5 bases). This CDR3 comprises 16 residues. V lost 3 bases to trimming and J lost 6 bases, with 18 bases between them. CDR1 is MGHDK and CDR2 is SYGVNS in the germline V gene. Here the CDR3 reads CASSDPRRVRCQPQHF. CDR3 DNA: TGTGCCAGCAGTGACCCGCGCAGGGTAAGGTGTCAGCCCCAGCATTTT.

J is TRBJ2-3 and V is TRBV29-1; D remains ambiguous. CDR3 length equals 14 residues. The germline gives CDR1 SQVTM, CDR2 ANQGSEA. V lost 1 base and J lost 1, with 9 bases in between. The CDR3 nucleotides are TGCAGCGTTGAAGTGGGATGGGGCACAGATACGCAGTATTTT. Translation gives CSVEVGWGTDTQYF.